Shown below are 24 T cell receptor beta chains from a single sample sequenced in a study of identical twins. TCRdb redid the calling of the 5' RACE reads with MiXCR, one entry per CDR3 protein. The sample lists approximately 220,000 distinct CDR3 sequences, around 8% occurring once. Another study also made use of these data, one on yellow fever vaccine responses in identical twins.

Source material: memory (CD45RO+) T cells sorted from blood. These receptors all stem from a woman between 18 and 29 years old in good health.

The chain has TRBV10-3 and TRBJ2-7; 8 bases are shared with TRBD2. Trimming cost V 6 bases and J 4 bases; bases outside gene matches: 11. Germline loops: CDR1 ENHRY, CDR2 SYGVKD. CDR3 size: 15 residues. CDR3 amino acids: CAISGGAISGYEQYF. CDR3 nucleotides: TGTGCCATCAGCGGGGGGGCCATCAGCGGTTACGAGCAGTACTTC.

The sample holds a few counts of this clonotype. This rearrangement joins TRBV7-2 to TRBJ2-4, with 8 bases aligning to TRBD2. Germline CDR1 is SGHTA and CDR2 is FQGNSA. The CDR3 runs to 15 residues. V shed 1 base and J 4 bases; nucleotides not matched to a gene: 3. DNA for the CDR3: TGTGCCAGCAGCTTAGATACTAGCGGAAAAAACATTCAGTACTTC. It is translated as CASSLDTSGKNIQYF.

This clonotype was counted only a few times. J is TRBJ1-1 and V is TRBV30; weak D call: TRBD1 (5 bases). Trimming left V 2 bases short and J 4 bases short, with 8 bases between. Germline-derived CDR1 and CDR2 are GTSNPN and SVGIG (reference sequence). The CDR3 is 12 residues long. The CDR3: CAWSPGATEAFF. CDR3 DNA: TGTGCCTGGAGTCCCGGGGCCACTGAAGCTTTCTTT.

This clonotype was picked up many times. This sequence joins TRBV20-1 and TRBJ2-5; tentative D call: TRBD1 (6 bases). Trimming left V 4 bases short and J 5 bases short, with 29 bases between. The germline gives CDR1 DFQATT, CDR2 SNEGSKA (reference sequence). The CDR3 contains 18 residues. The CDR3 loop reads CSATTGWTKETMGETQYF. The CDR3 DNA sequence: TGCAGTGCTACGACAGGCTGGACAAAAGAAACCATGGGGGAGACCCAGTACTTC.

This clonotype occurred many times. The V gene is TRBV5-1, the J gene TRBJ1-5; D not resolved. Deletions cut 0 bases from V and 6 bases from J, with 10 bases between. From germline, CDR1 is SGHRS and CDR2 YFSETQ. CDR3 length: 14 amino acids. DNA for the CDR3: TGCGCCAGCAGCTTGGAAGGCGGCGTTCAGCCCCAGCATTTT. The encoded protein is CASSLEGGVQPQHF.

Ten or more counts support this clonotype. The V gene is TRBV11-2, the J gene TRBJ2-2; 8 bases agree with TRBD1. CDR1 SGHAT and CDR2 FQNNGV come from the germline V gene. The CDR3 runs to 18 residues. V lost 4 bases, J lost 0 bases, and 10 bases stayed unmatched. CDR3 nucleotide sequence: TGTGCCAGCAGCTCAGTTTCAGGGGGCATAGCGAACACCGGGGAGCTGTTTTTT. Translating gives CASSSVSGGIANTGELFF.

CDR3 residues: CASSVGPIVDEQYF. In nucleotides, the CDR3 is TGTGCCAGCAGCGTAGGTCCTATAGTCGACGAGCAGTACTTC. The chain uses TRBV9 and TRBJ2-7, with D unresolved. Trimming cost V 0 bases and J 5 bases, with 12 bases left between them. This CDR3 region has 14 residues. The germline CDR1 and CDR2 sequences are SGDLS and YYNGEE. Full variable domain (outside the CDR3, taken from reference TRBV9 and TRBJ2-7): DSGVTQTPKHLITATGQRVTLRCSPRSGDLSVYWYQQSLDQGLQFLIQYYNGEERAKGNILERFSAQQFPDLHSELNLSSLELGDSALYFCASSVGPIVDEQYFGPGTRLTVT.

The gene calls are TRBV6-1 and TRBJ2-1; possibly TRBD2 for D (6 bases). There are 13 residues in the CDR3. Deletions cut 6 bases from V and 3 bases from J, with 9 bases between. Germline V gene sequence: CDR1 MNHNS, CDR2 SASEGT. The CDR3 sequence: CASRGLNYNEQFF. DNA of the CDR3: TGTGCCAGCAGAGGACTAAACTACAATGAGCAGTTCTTC.

The chain uses TRBV7-6 and TRBJ2-1, with 9 bases identical to TRBD2. There are 13 residues in the CDR3. From germline, CDR1 is SGHVS and CDR2 FNYEAQ. J was trimmed by 10 bases and V by 3 bases; bases with no gene match: 4. DNA for the CDR3: TGTGCCAGCAGCTTCTCCCTAGCGGGAGAGCAGTTCTTC. Translating gives CASSFSLAGEQFF. Full variable domain (remainder filled in from reference TRBV7-6 and TRBJ2-1): GAGVSQSPRYKVTKRGQDVALRCDPISGHVSLYWYRQALGQGPEFLTYFNYEAQQDKSGLPNDRFSAERPEGSISTLTIQRTEQRDSAMYRCASSFSLAGEQFFGPGTRLTVL.

The rearrangement links TRBV9 to TRBJ2-5; TRBD1 or TRBD2 may be the D gene (5 bases each). From germline, CDR1 is SGDLS and CDR2 YYNGEE. The V gene lost 0 bases and the J gene lost 5 bases, with 14 bases spanning the gap. The CDR3 runs 15 residues. The CDR3 loop is CASSVAWGFQETQYF. The CDR3, as DNA: TGTGCCAGCAGCGTAGCGTGGGGGTTTCAGGAGACCCAGTACTTC.

The rearrangement uses TRBV2 and TRBJ2-5; D is undetermined. Germline CDR1 reads SNHLY; CDR2 reads FYNNEI. Trimming cost V 4 bases and J 3 bases, with 9 bases left between them. CDR3 size: 13 residues. In DNA form, the CDR3 reads TGTGCCAGCAGTGGGACCCGAGAAGAGACCCAGTACTTC. Translation: CASSGTREETQYF.

V and J are TRBV20-1 and TRBJ2-7; D is unclear. Between the trimmed V and J ends, which lost 5 bases and 5 bases, there was a span of 16 bases. Germline V gene sequence: CDR1 DFQATT, CDR2 SNEGSKA (reference sequence). This CDR3 has 13 amino acids. CDR3 in amino acids: CSARPSRIDEQYF. DNA for the CDR3: TGCAGTGCTCGCCCGTCCCGAATTGACGAGCAGTACTTC.

The chain links TRBV11-1 to TRBJ2-7; 14 bases match TRBD2. V shed 5 bases and J 2 bases; nucleotides not matched to a gene: 11. Germline-derived CDR1 and CDR2 are SGHAT and FQDESV (reference sequence). This CDR3 has 18 residues. The CDR3 is CASSRGTSGGLFPYEQYF. The DNA of the CDR3 is TGTGCCAGCAGCCGAGGGACTAGCGGGGGACTCTTTCCCTACGAGCAGTACTTC.

Many counts were recorded for this clonotype. The chain is built from TRBV20-1 and TRBJ2-1; tentatively, D is TRBD2 (5 bases). This CDR3 comprises 14 residues. The V end lost 3 bases, the J end lost 4 bases, and 13 bases lay between the germline ends. Germline V gives CDR1 DFQATT, CDR2 SNEGSKA (reference sequence). CDR3 bases: TGCAGTGCTAGTTTGGGAGAGGCGTACAATGAGCAGTTCTTC. Encoded protein: CSASLGEAYNEQFF.

This clonotype was observed a handful of times. The J gene is TRBJ2-1, the V gene TRBV6-5; D remains unclear. Trimming removed 0 bases from V and 1 base from J, with 4 bases in between. The germline CDR1 and CDR2 sequences are MNHEY and SVGAGI. This CDR3 is 14 amino acids long. CDR3: CASSYSVSYNEQFF. The CDR3 bases are TGTGCCAGCAGTTACTCCGTGTCCTACAATGAGCAGTTCTTC.

The chain joins TRBV11-2 to TRBJ2-3; D possibly corresponds to TRBD2 (5 bases). Per the germline V gene, CDR1 is SGHAT and CDR2 is FQNNGV. V lost 3 bases and J 8 bases, leaving 18 bases between the germline ends. This CDR3 has 15 amino acids. The CDR3 here is CASSLPAEPAGTQYF. Written as DNA, the CDR3 is TGTGCCAGCAGCTTGCCCGCGGAGCCGGCGGGTACGCAGTATTTT.

This clonotype has only a few counts. The chain has TRBV7-9 and TRBJ1-5, with TRBD1 as a possible D gene (5 bases). Germline CDR1 SEHNR, CDR2 FQNEAQ (reference sequence). CDR3 length equals 11 residues. V lost 4 bases and J 11 bases, leaving 9 bases between the germline ends. This CDR3 reads CASSYEQAQHF. The CDR3 DNA reads as TGTGCCAGCAGCTACGAACAGGCCCAGCATTTT.

The V call is TRBV30, the J call TRBJ2-5; D unclear. The ends were cut back, 1 base at V and 3 bases at J, with 3 bases in the middle. Germline CDR1 is GTSNPN and CDR2 is SVGIG (reference sequence). This CDR3 region has 11 residues. The DNA of the CDR3 is TGTGCCTGGAGTGGGAAAGAGACCCAGTACTTC. Protein sequence: CAWSGKETQYF. Using reference TRBV30 and TRBJ2-5 for the parts outside the CDR3, the full variable domain is SQTIHQWPATLVQPVGSPLSLECTVEGTSNPNLYWYRQAAGRGLQLLFYSVGIGQISSEVPQNLSASRPQDRQFILSSKKLLLSDSGFYLCAWSGKETQYFGPGTRLLVL.

This clonotype was counted ten times or more. The chain links TRBV7-2 to TRBJ2-3; D tentatively fits TRBD1 or TRBD2 (5 bases each). CDR3 length: 15 amino acids. Germline V gives CDR1 SGHTA, CDR2 FQGNSA. The V and J ends lost 5 bases and 7 bases respectively, with 19 bases between them. As DNA, the CDR3 is TGTGCCAGCAGCCCAGGGTCAGCAGGACTTAATACGCAGTATTTT. Its protein is CASSPGSAGLNTQYF.

This clonotype was counted ten times or more. This chain links TRBV12-3 or TRBV12-4 with TRBJ2-4; a possible D gene is TRBD1 (5 bases). The CDR3 covers 14 residues. V was clipped by 6 bases and J by 5 bases, with 14 bases between them. The CDR3: CASSLQEYQNIQYF. The DNA for the CDR3 is TGTGCCAGCAGCCTACAGGAATACCAAAACATTCAGTACTTC.

This clonotype was counted a few times. The genes are TRBV24-1 and TRBJ2-2; possible D gene TRBD1, 6 bases. V was clipped by 4 bases and J by 6 bases, with 11 bases between them. Per germline, CDR1 KGHDR and CDR2 SFDVKD. This CDR3 comprises 14 residues. The CDR3 nucleotides read TGTGCCACCAGTGAACGGACAGTTTCCGGGGAGCTGTTTTTT. Encoded protein: CATSERTVSGELFF.

This clonotype was seen at least ten times. The chain uses TRBV29-1 and TRBJ2-3, with D perhaps TRBD1 (6 bases). This CDR3 is 15 amino acids long. V shed 1 base and J shed 3 bases, with 14 bases lying between them. The V gene's germline CDR1 is SQVTM and CDR2 ANQGSEA. The CDR3 sequence is CSVEVIGGETDTQYF. In DNA, the CDR3 is TGCAGCGTTGAAGTTATAGGGGGAGAGACAGATACGCAGTATTTT.

This clonotype was detected ten times or more. This chain uses TRBV4-2 with TRBJ2-1; 16 bases are a match to TRBD2. Germline CDR1 LGHNA, CDR2 YNFKEQ. The CDR3 has 20 amino acids. V gave up 3 bases and J gave up 5 bases; unmatched junction bases: 13. The CDR3 reads CASSHPVGTSGGASNNEQFF. The CDR3, as DNA: TGTGCCAGCAGCCACCCCGTGGGGACTAGCGGGGGGGCCTCTAACAATGAGCAGTTCTTC.

The table lists this clonotype with many counts. This sequence joins TRBV24-1 and TRBJ2-1; 11 nucleotides agree with TRBD1. Trimming removed 5 bases from V and 6 bases from J; junction bases left unmatched: 8. The CDR3 contains 16 residues. Germline CDR1 is KGHDR and CDR2 is SFDVKD. The DNA for the CDR3 is TGTGCCACCAGTGCCGTATTCGGGACAGGGGGCAATGAGCAGTTCTTC. As protein: CATSAVFGTGGNEQFF.